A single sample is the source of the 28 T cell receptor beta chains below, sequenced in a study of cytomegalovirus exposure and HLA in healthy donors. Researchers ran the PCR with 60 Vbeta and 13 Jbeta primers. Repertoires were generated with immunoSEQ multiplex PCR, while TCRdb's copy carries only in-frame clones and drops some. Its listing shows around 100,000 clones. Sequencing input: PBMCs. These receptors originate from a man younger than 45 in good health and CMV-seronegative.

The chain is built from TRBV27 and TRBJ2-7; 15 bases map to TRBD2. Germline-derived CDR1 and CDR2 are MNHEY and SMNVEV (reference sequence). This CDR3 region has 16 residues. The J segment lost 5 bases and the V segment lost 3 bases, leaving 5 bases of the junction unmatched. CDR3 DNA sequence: TGTGCCAGCAGTTTGGGACTAGCGGGGGGAATCGACGAGCAGTACTTC. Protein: CASSLGLAGGIDEQYF.

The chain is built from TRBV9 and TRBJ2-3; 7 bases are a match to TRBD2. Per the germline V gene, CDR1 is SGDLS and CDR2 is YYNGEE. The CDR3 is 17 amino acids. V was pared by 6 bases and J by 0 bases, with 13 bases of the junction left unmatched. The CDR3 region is CASKEYSGALSTDTQYF. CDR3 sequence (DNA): TGTGCCAGCAAGGAGTACAGCGGGGCCCTTAGCACAGATACGCAGTATTTT.

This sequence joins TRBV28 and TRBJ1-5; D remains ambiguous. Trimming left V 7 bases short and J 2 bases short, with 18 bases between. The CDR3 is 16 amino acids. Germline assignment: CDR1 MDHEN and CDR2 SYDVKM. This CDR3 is CASKDGRALGNQPQHF. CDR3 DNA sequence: TGTGCCAGCAAAGATGGGAGGGCCTTGGGCAATCAGCCCCAGCATTTT.

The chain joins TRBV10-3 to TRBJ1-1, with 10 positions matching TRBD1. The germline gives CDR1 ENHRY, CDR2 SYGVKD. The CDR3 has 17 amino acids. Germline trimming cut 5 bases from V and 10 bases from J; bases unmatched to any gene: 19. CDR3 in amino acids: CAISKGQGTIGVPGAFF. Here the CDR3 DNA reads TGTGCCATCAGTAAGGGACAGGGGACAATCGGAGTACCTGGAGCTTTCTTT.

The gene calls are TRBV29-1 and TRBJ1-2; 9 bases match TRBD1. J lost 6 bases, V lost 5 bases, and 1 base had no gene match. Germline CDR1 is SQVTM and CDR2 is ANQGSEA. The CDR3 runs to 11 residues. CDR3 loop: CSVTGGHGYTF. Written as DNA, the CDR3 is TGCAGCGTTACAGGGGGCCATGGCTACACCTTC. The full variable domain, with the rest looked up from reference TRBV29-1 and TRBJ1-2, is SAVISQKPSRDICQRGTSLTIQCQVDSQVTMMFWYRQQPGQSLTLIATANQGSEATYESGFVIDKFPISRPNLTFSTLTVSNMSPEDSSIYLCSVTGGHGYTFGSGTRLTVV.

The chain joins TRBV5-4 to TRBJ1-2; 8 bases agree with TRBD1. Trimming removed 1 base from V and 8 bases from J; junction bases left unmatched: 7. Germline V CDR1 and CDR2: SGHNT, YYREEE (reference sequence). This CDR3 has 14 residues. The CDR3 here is CASSLSGGMSGYTF. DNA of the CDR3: TGTGCCAGCAGCTTGTCAGGGGGCATGAGCGGCTACACCTTC. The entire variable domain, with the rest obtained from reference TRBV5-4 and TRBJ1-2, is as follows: ETGVTQSPTHLIKTRGQQVTLRCSSQSGHNTVSWYQQALGQGPQFIFQYYREEENGRGNFPPRFSGLQFPNYSSELNVNALELDDSALYLCASSLSGGMSGYTFGSGTRLTVV.

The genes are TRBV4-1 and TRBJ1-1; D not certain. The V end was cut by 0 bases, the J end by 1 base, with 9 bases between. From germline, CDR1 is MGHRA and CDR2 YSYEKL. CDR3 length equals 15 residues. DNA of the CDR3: TGCGCCAGCAGCCAAGAATCCTCCTGGAACACTGAAGCTTTCTTT. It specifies CASSQESSWNTEAFF.

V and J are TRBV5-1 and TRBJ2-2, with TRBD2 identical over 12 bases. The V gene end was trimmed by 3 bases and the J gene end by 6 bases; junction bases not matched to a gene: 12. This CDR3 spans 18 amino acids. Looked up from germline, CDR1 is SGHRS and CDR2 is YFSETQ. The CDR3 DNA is TGCGCCAGCAGCTCCCTAGCGGGGGGGCCGGATTTTGCCGGGGAGCTGTTTTTT. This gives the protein CASSSLAGGPDFAGELFF.

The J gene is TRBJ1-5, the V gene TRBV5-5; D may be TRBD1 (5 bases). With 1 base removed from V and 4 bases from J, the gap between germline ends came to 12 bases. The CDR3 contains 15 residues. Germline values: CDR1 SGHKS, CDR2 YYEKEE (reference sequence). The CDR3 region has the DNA TGTGCCAGCAGCTTGTGGGGGGAGGGAAATCAGCCCCAGCATTTT. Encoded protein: CASSLWGEGNQPQHF.

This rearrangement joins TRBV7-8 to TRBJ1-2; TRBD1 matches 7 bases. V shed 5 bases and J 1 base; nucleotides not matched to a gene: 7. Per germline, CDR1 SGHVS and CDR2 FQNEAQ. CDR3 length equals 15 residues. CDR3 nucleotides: TGTGCCAGCAGCCCCCTGGACAGGCTTAACTATGGCTACACCTTC. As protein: CASSPLDRLNYGYTF.

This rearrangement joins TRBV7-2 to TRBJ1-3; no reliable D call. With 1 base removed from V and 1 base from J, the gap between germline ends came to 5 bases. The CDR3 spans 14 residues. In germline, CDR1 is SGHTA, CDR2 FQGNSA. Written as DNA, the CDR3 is TGTGCCAGCAGCTTAGTAGCATCTGGAAACACCATATATTTT. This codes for CASSLVASGNTIYF.

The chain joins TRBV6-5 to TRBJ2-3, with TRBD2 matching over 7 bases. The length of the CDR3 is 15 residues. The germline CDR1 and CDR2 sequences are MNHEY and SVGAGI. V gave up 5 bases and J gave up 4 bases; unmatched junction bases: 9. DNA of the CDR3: TGTGCCAGCAGTCCGCCGAGCGCGGGGGCAGATACGCAGTATTTT. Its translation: CASSPPSAGADTQYF.

The CDR3 DNA is TGCAGCGTTGTTGACAGGGGGCTCTACGAGCAGTACTTC. The encoded protein is CSVVDRGLYEQYF. The chain recombines TRBV29-1 with TRBJ2-7, with TRBD1 matching 10 bases. J gave up 3 bases and V 4 bases, and 3 bases lay outside the gene matches. CDR1 is SQVTM and CDR2 is ANQGSEA in the germline V gene. This CDR3 is built from 13 residues.

CDR3 in DNA: TGTGCCAGCAGTGCCACCTACGAGCAGTACTTC. This gives the protein CASSATYEQYF. The V and J genes are TRBV6-4 and TRBJ2-7; D is ambiguous. The CDR3 has 11 residues. Germline CDR1 and CDR2: MRHNA and SNTAGT. V gave up 4 bases and J gave up 2 bases, with 3 bases separating them.

In DNA, the CDR3 is TGTGCCAGCAGCTTCGGGACAGGGGATTACTATGGCTACACCTTC. Translated: CASSFGTGDYYGYTF. The V and J genes are TRBV9 and TRBJ1-2, with 10 bases matching TRBD1. Germline trimming cut 4 bases from V and 3 bases from J; bases unmatched to any gene: 6. CDR1 is SGDLS, CDR2 YYNGEE, per germline. This CDR3 region has 15 residues. The variable domain in full, with the rest retrieved from reference TRBV9 and TRBJ1-2, is DSGVTQTPKHLITATGQRVTLRCSPRSGDLSVYWYQQSLDQGLQFLIQYYNGEERAKGNILERFSAQQFPDLHSELNLSSLELGDSALYFCASSFGTGDYYGYTFGSGTRLTVV.

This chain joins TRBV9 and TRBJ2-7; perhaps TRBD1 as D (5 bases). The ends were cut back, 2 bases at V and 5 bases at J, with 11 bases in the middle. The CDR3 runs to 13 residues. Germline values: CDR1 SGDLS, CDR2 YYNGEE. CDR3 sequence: CASSVGQLDEQYF. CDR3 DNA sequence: TGTGCCAGCAGCGTGGGGCAGCTAGACGAGCAGTACTTC.

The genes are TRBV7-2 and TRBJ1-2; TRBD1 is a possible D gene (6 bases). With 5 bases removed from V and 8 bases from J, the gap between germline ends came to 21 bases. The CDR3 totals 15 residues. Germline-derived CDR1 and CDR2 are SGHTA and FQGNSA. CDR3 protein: CASSVSAGTSLGYTF. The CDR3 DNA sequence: TGTGCCAGCAGCGTAAGCGCCGGGACATCCTTAGGCTACACCTTC.

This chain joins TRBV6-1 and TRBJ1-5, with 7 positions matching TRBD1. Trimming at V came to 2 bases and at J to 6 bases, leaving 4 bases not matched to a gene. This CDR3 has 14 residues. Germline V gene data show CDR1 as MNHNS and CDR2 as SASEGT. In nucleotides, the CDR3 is TGTGCCAGCAGTGAATCCCAGGGGGGTCAGCCCCAGCATTTT. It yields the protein CASSESQGGQPQHF.

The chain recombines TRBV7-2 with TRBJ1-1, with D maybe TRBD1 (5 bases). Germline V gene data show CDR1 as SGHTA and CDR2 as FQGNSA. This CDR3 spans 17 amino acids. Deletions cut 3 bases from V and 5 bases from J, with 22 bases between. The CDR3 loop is CASSLTGPTAGGTEAFF. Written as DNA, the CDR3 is TGTGCCAGCAGCTTGACGGGGCCGACGGCGGGGGGGACTGAAGCTTTCTTT. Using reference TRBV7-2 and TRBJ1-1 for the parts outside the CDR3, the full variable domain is GAGVSQSPSNKVTEKGKDVELRCDPISGHTALYWYRQSLGQGLEFLIYFQGNSAPDKSGLPSDRFSAERTGGSVSTLTIQRTQQEDSAVYLCASSLTGPTAGGTEAFFGQGTRLTVV.

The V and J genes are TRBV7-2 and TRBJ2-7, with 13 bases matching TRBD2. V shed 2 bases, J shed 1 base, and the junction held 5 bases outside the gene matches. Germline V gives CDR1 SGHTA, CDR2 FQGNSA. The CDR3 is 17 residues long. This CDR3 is CASSLLGLAGRSYEQYF. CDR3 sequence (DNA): TGTGCCAGCAGCTTACTGGGACTAGCGGGGAGATCCTACGAGCAGTACTTC.

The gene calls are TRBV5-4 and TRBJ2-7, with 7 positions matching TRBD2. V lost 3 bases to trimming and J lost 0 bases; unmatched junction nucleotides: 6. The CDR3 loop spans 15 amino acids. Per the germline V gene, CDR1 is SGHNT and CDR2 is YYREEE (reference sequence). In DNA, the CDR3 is TGTGCCAGCAGCTCGAAGAGCGGGGCCTCCTACGAGCAGTACTTC. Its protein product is CASSSKSGASYEQYF.

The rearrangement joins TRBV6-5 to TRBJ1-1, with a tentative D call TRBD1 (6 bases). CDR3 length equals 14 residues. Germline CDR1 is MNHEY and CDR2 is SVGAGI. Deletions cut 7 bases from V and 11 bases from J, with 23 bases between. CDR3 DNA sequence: TGTGCCAGCAAAGATGCGACCGGGACAAAGAGCGCTTTCTTT. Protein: CASKDATGTKSAFF.

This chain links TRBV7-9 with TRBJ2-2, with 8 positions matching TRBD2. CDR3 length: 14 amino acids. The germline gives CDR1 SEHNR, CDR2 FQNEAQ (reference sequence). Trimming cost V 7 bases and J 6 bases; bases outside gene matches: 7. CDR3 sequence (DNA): TGTGCCAGCATCCCCGGGGGGGCTCCCGGGGAGCTGTTTTTT. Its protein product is CASIPGGAPGELFF. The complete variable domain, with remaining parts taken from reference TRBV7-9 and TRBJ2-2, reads DTGVSQNPRHKITKRGQNVTFRCDPISEHNRLYWYRQTLGQGPEFLTYFQNEAQLEKSRLLSDRFSAERPKGSFSTLEIQRTEQGDSAMYLCASIPGGAPGELFFGEGSRLTVL.

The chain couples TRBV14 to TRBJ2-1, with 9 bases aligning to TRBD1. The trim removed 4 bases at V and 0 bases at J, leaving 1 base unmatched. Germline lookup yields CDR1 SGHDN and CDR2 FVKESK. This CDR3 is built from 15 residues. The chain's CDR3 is CASSLTGGSYNEQFF. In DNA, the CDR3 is TGTGCCAGCAGCCTGACAGGGGGCTCCTACAATGAGCAGTTCTTC.

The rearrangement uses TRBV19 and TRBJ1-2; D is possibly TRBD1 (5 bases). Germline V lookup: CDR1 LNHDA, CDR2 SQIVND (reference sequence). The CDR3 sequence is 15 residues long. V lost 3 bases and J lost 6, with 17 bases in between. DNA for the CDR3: TGTGCCAGTAGTATCCCGGCGCAGGGTTGGAATGGCTACACCTTC. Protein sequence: CASSIPAQGWNGYTF.

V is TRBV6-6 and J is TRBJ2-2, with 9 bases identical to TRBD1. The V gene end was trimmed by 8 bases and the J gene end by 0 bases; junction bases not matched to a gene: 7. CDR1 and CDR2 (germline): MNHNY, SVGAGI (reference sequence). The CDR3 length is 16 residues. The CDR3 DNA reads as TGTGCCAGCGCTTTGGGACAGGGTTCGAACACCGGGGAGCTGTTTTTT. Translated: CASALGQGSNTGELFF.

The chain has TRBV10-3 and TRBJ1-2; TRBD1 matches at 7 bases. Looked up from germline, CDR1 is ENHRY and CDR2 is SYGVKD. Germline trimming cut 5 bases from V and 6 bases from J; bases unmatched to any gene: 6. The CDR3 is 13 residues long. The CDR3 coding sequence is TGTGCCATCAGTAGAGACAGGGACGATGGCTACACCTTC. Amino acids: CAISRDRDDGYTF.

CDR3 DNA sequence: TGCGCCAGCAGCTTGCCTAACACTGAAGCTTTCTTT. It specifies CASSLPNTEAFF. This rearrangement joins TRBV5-1 to TRBJ1-1; D not resolved. There are 12 residues in the CDR3. Germline values: CDR1 SGHRS, CDR2 YFSETQ. The ends were cut back, 1 base at V and 2 bases at J, with 3 bases in the middle.